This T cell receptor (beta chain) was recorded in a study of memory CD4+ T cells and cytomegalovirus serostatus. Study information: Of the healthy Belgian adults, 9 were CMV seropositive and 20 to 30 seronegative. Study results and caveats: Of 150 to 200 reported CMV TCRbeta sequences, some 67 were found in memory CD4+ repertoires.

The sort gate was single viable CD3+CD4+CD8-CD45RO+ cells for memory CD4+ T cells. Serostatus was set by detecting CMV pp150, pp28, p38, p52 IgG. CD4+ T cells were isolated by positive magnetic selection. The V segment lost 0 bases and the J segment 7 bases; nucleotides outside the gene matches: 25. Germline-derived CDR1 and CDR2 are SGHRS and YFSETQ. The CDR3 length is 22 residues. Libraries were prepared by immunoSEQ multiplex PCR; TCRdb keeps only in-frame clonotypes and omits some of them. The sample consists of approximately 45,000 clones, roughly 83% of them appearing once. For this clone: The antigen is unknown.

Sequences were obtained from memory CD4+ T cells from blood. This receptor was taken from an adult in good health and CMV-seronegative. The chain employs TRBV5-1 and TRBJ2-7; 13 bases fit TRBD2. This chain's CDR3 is CASSLGTPGGYHGLAGAREQYF. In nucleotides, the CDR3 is TGCGCCAGCAGCTTGGGGACCCCAGGGGGTTATCATGGACTAGCGGGAGCACGGGAGCAGTACTTC.